The T cell receptor beta chain described here comes from a study of beta chain features in type 1 diabetes. Background on the study: All samples yielded around 99 million examined sorted cells.

Germline V gene data show CDR1 as ENHRY and CDR2 as SYGVKD. CDR3 length: 12 residues. V was trimmed by 3 bases and J by 9 bases, leaving 9 bases between them. Expressed TCRB transcripts got sequenced, as all isolated RNA was reverse transcribed. The data were produced by immunoSEQ multiplex PCR, yet TCRdb's version contains in-frame clones alone and is incomplete. The sample holds roughly 240,000 clones, roughly an eighth seen once. This clone was observed a handful of times. Over 95% purity was reached by all sorted populations. The specimen sequenced was naive CD4+ T cells from blood. This receptor was obtained from a middle-aged woman in good health. The genes are TRBV10-3 and TRBJ2-1; no clear D gene. CDR3 in DNA: TGTGCCATCAGTGAATTATCTTCTGAGCAGTTCTTC. It specifies CAISELSSEQFF.